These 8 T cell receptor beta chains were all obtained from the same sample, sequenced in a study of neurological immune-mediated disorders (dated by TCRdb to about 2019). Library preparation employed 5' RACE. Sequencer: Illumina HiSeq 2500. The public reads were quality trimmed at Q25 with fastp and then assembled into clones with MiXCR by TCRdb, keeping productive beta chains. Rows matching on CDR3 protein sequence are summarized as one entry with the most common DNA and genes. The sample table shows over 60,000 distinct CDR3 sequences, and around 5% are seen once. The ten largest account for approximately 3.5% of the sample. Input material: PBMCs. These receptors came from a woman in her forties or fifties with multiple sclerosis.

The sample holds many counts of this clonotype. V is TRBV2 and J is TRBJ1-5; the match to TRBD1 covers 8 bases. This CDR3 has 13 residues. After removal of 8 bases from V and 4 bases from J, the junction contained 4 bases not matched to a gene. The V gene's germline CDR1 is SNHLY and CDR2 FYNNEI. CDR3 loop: CASGGQGNQPQHF. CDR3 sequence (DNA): TGTGCCAGCGGAGGACAGGGTAATCAGCCCCAGCATTTT. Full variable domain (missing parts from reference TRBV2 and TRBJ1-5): EPEVTQTPSHQVTQMGQEVILRCVPISNHLYFYWYRQILGQKVEFLVSFYNNEISEKSEIFDDQFSVERPDGSNFTLKIRSTKLEDSAMYFCASGGQGNQPQHFGDGTRLSIL.

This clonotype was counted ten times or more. The CDR3 sequence is CASSYGVLETQYF. The CDR3 nucleotides are TGTGCCAGCAGCTACGGCGTTTTAGAGACCCAGTACTTC. The chain recombines TRBV7-3 with TRBJ2-5, with unresolved D. The germline V gene has CDR1 SGHTA and CDR2 FQGTGA. The CDR3 is made up of 13 amino acids. V lost 4 bases and J 4 bases, leaving 10 bases between the germline ends. Using reference TRBV7-3 and TRBJ2-5 for the parts outside the CDR3, the full variable domain is GAGVSQTPSNKVTEKGKYVELRCDPISGHTALYWYRQSLGQGPEFLIYFQGTGAADDSGLPNDRFFAVRPEGSVSTLKIQRTERGDSAVYLCASSYGVLETQYFGPGTRLLVL.

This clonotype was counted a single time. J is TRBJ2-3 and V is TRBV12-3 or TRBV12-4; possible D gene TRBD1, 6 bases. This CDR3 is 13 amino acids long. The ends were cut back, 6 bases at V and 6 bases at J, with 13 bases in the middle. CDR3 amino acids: CASSNREWDTQYF. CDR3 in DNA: TGTGCCAGCAGCAACAGGGAGTGGGATACGCAGTATTTT.

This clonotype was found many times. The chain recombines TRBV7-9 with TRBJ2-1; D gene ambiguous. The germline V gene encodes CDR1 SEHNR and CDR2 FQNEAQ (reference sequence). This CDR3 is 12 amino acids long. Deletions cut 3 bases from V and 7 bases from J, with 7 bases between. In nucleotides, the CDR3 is TGTGCCAGCAGCTTTCCTGAGAATGAGCAGTTCTTC. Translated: CASSFPENEQFF.

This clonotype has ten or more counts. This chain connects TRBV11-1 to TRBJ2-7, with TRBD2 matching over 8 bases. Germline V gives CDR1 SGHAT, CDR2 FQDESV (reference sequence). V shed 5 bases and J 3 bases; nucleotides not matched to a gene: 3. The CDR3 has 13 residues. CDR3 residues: CASSPGGRYEQYF. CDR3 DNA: TGTGCCAGCAGCCCGGGGGGGCGCTACGAGCAGTACTTC. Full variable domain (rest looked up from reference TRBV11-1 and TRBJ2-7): EAEVAQSPRYKITEKSQAVAFWCDPISGHATLYWYRQILGQGPELLVQFQDESVVDDSQLPKDRFSAERLKGVDSTLKIQPAELGDSAMYLCASSPGGRYEQYFGPGTRLTVT.

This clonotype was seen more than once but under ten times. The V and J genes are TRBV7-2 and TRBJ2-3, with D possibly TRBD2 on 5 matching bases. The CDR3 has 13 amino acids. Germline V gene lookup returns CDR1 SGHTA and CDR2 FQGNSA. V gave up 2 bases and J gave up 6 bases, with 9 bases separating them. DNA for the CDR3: TGTGCCAGCAGCTTACTAGCTTCCGATACGCAGTATTTT. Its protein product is CASSLLASDTQYF.

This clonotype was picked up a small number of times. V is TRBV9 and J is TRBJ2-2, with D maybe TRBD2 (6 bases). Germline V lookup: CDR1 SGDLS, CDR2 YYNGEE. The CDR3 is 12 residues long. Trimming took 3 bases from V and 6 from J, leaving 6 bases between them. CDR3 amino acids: CASSGGAGELFF. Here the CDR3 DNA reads TGTGCCAGCAGCGGGGGGGCCGGGGAGCTGTTTTTT.

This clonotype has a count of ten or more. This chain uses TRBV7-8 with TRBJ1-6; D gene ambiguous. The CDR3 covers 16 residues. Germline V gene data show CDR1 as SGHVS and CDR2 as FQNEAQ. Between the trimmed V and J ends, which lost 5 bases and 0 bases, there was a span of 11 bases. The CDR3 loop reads CASSPRVSSYNSPLHF. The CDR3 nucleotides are TGTGCCAGCAGCCCGAGGGTCAGCTCCTATAATTCACCCCTCCACTTT.